These 9 T cell receptor beta chains came from one sample sequenced in a study of beta chain features in type 1 diabetes (dated by TCRdb to 2016 to 2018). Library method: the immunoSEQ multiplex PCR assay. The High Capacity cDNA Reverse Transcription Kit was used to reverse transcribe all of the isolated RNA, meaning that expressed TCRB transcripts were what got sequenced. In its TCRdb copy, this immuneACCESS table keeps in-frame sequences only and misses some clones. Where compared with another copy, unresolved V genes explain less than half of these, and the others have no known cause. This sample lists 810,000 or so clones; 17% were detected once. The ten biggest clones cover 0.02% to 0.03% of the sample. Sequenced input: naive CD4+ T cells from blood. The label giving this sample's cell subset or site can be read as: true naive CD4+ T cells. The receptors derive from a woman younger than 30 in good health.

This clone showed up just a few times. The V call is TRBV7-2, the J call TRBJ2-5; 9 nucleotides align to TRBD1. Matching the DNA end better, TRBJ2-7 makes the J call doubtful. Germline-derived CDR1 and CDR2 are SGHTA and FQGNSA. The CDR3 extends over 14 amino acids. In DNA, the CDR3 is TGTGCCAGCAGCTTAAGGGACAGGGAATACGAGCAGTACTTC. Amino acid sequence: CASSLRDREYEQYF.

This clone has only a few counts. The V call is TRBV4-2, the J call TRBJ2-2; D is uncertain. The CDR3 has 14 amino acids. The germline gives CDR1 LGHNA, CDR2 YNFKEQ. The V end was cut by 0 bases, the J end by 9 bases, with 11 bases between. The CDR3 loop is CASSQDPTTRELFF. CDR3 nucleotide sequence: TGTGCCAGCAGCCAAGATCCTACAACCAGGGAGCTGTTTTTT.

This clone was counted a few times. The rearrangement uses TRBV28 and TRBJ2-2; D gene unclear. The germline V gene has CDR1 MDHEN and CDR2 SYDVKM. With 2 bases removed from V and 7 bases from J, the gap between germline ends came to 17 bases. The CDR3 covers 16 residues. CDR3 residues: CASSLDVGNRRGELFF. The CDR3 nucleotides are TGTGCCAGCAGTTTAGATGTTGGGAATCGGCGCGGGGAGCTGTTTTTT.

This clone was observed a few times. V and J are TRBV11-1 and TRBJ2-3; TRBD1 matches at 7 bases. The CDR3 has 15 residues. After removal of 5 bases from V and 7 bases from J, the junction contained 12 bases not matched to a gene. Germline CDR1 reads SGHAT; CDR2 reads FQDESV (reference sequence). CDR3 region: CASSIRGQSGNTQYF. Here the CDR3 DNA reads TGTGCCAGCAGCATAAGGGGACAGTCGGGTAATACGCAGTATTTT.

This clone was found a few times. The CDR3 reads CASSTVDRAYNEQFF. The DNA for the CDR3 is TGTGCCAGCAGCACGGTGGACCGAGCCTACAATGAGCAGTTCTTC. The genes are TRBV11-1 and TRBJ2-1, with D unresolved. Germline CDR1 SGHAT, CDR2 FQDESV (reference sequence). The germline V and J ends were trimmed by 5 bases and 2 bases, with 13 bases remaining between them. This CDR3 comprises 15 residues.

This sequence joins TRBV6-5 and TRBJ2-7; TRBD1 agrees at 7 bases. Germline V gene lookup returns CDR1 MNHEY and CDR2 SVGAGI. Trimming removed 8 bases from V and 9 bases from J; junction bases left unmatched: 13. The CDR3 runs 13 residues. The CDR3 here is CASRRTGSVGQYF. For the CDR3, the DNA is TGTGCCAGCCGCCGGACAGGTAGTGTCGGGCAGTACTTC.

On this clone itself: Other DNA sequences in the sample encode the same CDR3. V is TRBV7-2 and J is TRBJ1-1; the D is unclear. Deletions cut 3 bases from V and 7 bases from J, with 9 bases between. The CDR3 consists of 12 residues. Germline CDR1 reads SGHTA; CDR2 reads FQGNSA. As DNA, the CDR3 is TGTGCCAGCAGCTTGGTAGCCGGTGAAGCTTTCTTT. It codes for CASSLVAGEAFF.

This clone has just a few counts. Other DNA sequences in this sample translate to the same CDR3. The genes are TRBV7-9 and TRBJ2-5; D is uncertain. Germline V gene data show CDR1 as SEHNR and CDR2 as FQNEAQ (reference sequence). V was cut by 0 bases and J by 3 bases, with 5 bases left in between. The CDR3 covers 13 residues. CDR3 loop: CASSLAAEETQYF. DNA for the CDR3: TGTGCCAGCAGCTTAGCGGCCGAAGAGACCCAGTACTTC.

A few counts support this clone. The same CDR3 can be traced to other DNA sequences in this sample. This chain uses TRBV6-5 with TRBJ1-5; no clear D gene. The V end was cut by 0 bases, the J end by 6 bases, with 6 bases between. CDR1 and CDR2 from the germline V gene are MNHEY and SVGAGI. This CDR3 contains 13 residues. The CDR3 spells CASSYSKGQPQHF. The CDR3 region has the DNA TGTGCCAGCAGTTACTCGAAGGGTCAGCCCCAGCATTTT.